This passage covers 14 T cell receptor beta chains from one sample sequenced in a study of control samples from healthy donors and cancer patients. Profiled with immunoSEQ multiplex PCR; TCRdb holds only in-frame clones, not every one. This table has 160,000 or so clones, roughly 94% appearing once. The sequencing sample was made of blood. These receptors were collected from a woman between 40 and 50 years old in good health.

The rearrangement uses TRBV5-1 and TRBJ2-1; possibly TRBD1 for D (6 bases). The CDR3 covers 15 residues. In germline, CDR1 is SGHRS, CDR2 YFSETQ. Trimming took 0 bases from V and 6 from J, leaving 13 bases between them. The CDR3 bases are TGCGCCAGCAGCTTGGGGGACACTCCTTTCAATGAGCAGTTCTTC. Amino acids: CASSLGDTPFNEQFF.

The gene calls are TRBV19 and TRBJ2-7, with D unclear. The V and J ends lost 0 bases and 1 base respectively, with 10 bases between them. CDR1 and CDR2 (germline): LNHDA, SQIVND (reference sequence). CDR3 length: 15 amino acids. The CDR3 DNA is TGTGCCAGTAGTATAGATTTCACCGGATCCTACGAGCAGTACTTC. The encoded protein is CASSIDFTGSYEQYF.

This clone was picked up one time. The chain carries TRBV6-2 or TRBV6-3 and TRBJ1-4; no firm D call. The CDR3 extends over 17 amino acids. The ends were cut back, 2 bases at V and 5 bases at J, with 18 bases in the middle. The V gene's germline CDR1 is MNHEY and CDR2 SVGEGT. CDR3 loop: CASSYPSLRRANEKLFF. CDR3 nucleotides: TGTGCCAGCAGTTACCCCAGCCTGCGGAGGGCGAATGAAAAACTGTTTTTT.

This clone was picked up one time. The chain uses TRBV7-2 and TRBJ2-2, with a tentative D call TRBD2 (6 bases). Deletions cut 4 bases from V and 4 bases from J, with 13 bases between. Germline CDR1 is SGHTA and CDR2 is FQGNSA. This CDR3 spans 15 amino acids. CDR3 DNA: TGTGCCAGCAGCTATTTGTCGGGAGTCACCGGGGAGCTGTTTTTT. It yields the protein CASSYLSGVTGELFF.

The chain carries TRBV7-8 and TRBJ1-3; D unclear. Trimming cost V 4 bases and J 0 bases, with 4 bases left between them. The CDR3 is made up of 13 amino acids. Looked up from germline, CDR1 is SGHVS and CDR2 is FQNEAQ. CDR3 protein: CASSYSSGNTIYF. The DNA of the CDR3 is TGTGCCAGCAGCTACAGCTCTGGAAACACCATATATTTT.

The genes are TRBV3-1 (or the pseudogene TRBV3-2) and TRBJ2-5, with D tentatively TRBD1 (6 bases). The CDR3 sequence is 12 residues long. Germline-derived CDR1 and CDR2 are LGHDT and YNNKEL (reference sequence). V lost 0 bases to trimming and J lost 14 bases, with 13 bases between them. The CDR3 sequence: CASSQDRDMSYF. CDR3 sequence (DNA): TGTGCCAGCAGCCAAGACCGGGACATGTCCTACTTC.

The J gene is TRBJ1-1, the V gene TRBV25-1; perhaps TRBD1 as D (6 bases). Trimming left V 7 bases short and J 5 bases short, with 14 bases between. Germline loops: CDR1 MGHDK, CDR2 SYGVNS. This CDR3 is built from 13 residues. The CDR3 reads CASTEGGYTEAFF. CDR3 sequence (DNA): TGTGCCAGCACGGAGGGGGGATATACTGAAGCTTTCTTT.

The chain's CDR3 is CASSLGQGDNQPQHF. The CDR3 DNA follows: TGTGCCAGCAGCTTAGGGCAGGGGGACAATCAGCCCCAGCATTTT. The V gene is TRBV7-6, the J gene TRBJ1-5; 7 bases fit TRBD1. The V segment lost 1 base and the J segment 3 bases; nucleotides outside the gene matches: 3. The CDR3 covers 15 residues. The germline CDR1 and CDR2 sequences are SGHVS and FNYEAQ.

This chain joins TRBV4-1 and TRBJ2-7; possibly TRBD1 for D (5 bases). CDR3 length: 17 amino acids. The germline V gene has CDR1 MGHRA and CDR2 YSYEKL. V was cut by 3 bases and J by 4 bases, with 22 bases left in between. The CDR3 sequence: CASSHGSFPDRNYEQYF. As DNA, the CDR3 is TGCGCCAGCAGCCATGGATCCTTCCCAGACAGAAATTACGAGCAGTACTTC.

CDR3 in DNA: TGTGCCAGCAGCTCGGAAGGTCAGCCCCAGCATTTT. Its protein product is CASSSEGQPQHF. This sequence joins TRBV7-9 and TRBJ1-5; D gene uncertain. V shed 4 bases and J shed 6 bases, with 7 bases lying between them. The CDR3 covers 12 residues. Germline CDR1 SEHNR, CDR2 FQNEAQ (reference sequence). Using reference TRBV7-9 and TRBJ1-5 for the parts outside the CDR3, the full variable domain is DTGVSQNPRHKITKRGQNVTFRCDPISEHNRLYWYRQTLGQGPEFLTYFQNEAQLEKSRLLSDRFSAERPKGSFSTLEIQRTEQGDSAMYLCASSSEGQPQHFGDGTRLSIL.

The chain joins TRBV6-6 to TRBJ2-7; 7 positions match TRBD1. Germline CDR1 reads MNHNY; CDR2 reads SVGAGI (reference sequence). Losses at the gene ends were 1 base for V and 3 bases for J; bases not matched to a gene: 6. There are 15 residues in the CDR3. CDR3 sequence: CASSYYGDSDYEQYF. The CDR3 DNA is TGTGCCAGCAGTTACTATGGGGACAGCGACTACGAGCAGTACTTC.

To note about this clone: The same CDR3 arises from other DNA sequences in this sample as well. This chain links TRBV7-2 with TRBJ2-6, with TRBD2 matching 8 bases. V was pared by 5 bases and J by 2 bases, with 5 bases of the junction left unmatched. The germline V gene encodes CDR1 SGHTA and CDR2 FQGNSA. The CDR3 extends over 16 amino acids. The CDR3 DNA follows: TGTGCCAGCAGCCTATTCGGGGGGGCTGGGGCCAACGTCCTGACTTTC. Its protein is CASSLFGGAGANVLTF.

The gene calls are TRBV6-5 and TRBJ2-7; 7 bases map to TRBD1. CDR1 and CDR2 from the germline V gene are MNHEY and SVGAGI. The CDR3 extends over 15 amino acids. Trimming removed 4 bases from V and 4 bases from J; junction bases left unmatched: 10. This CDR3 is CASSFSGTEGYEQYF. For the CDR3, the DNA is TGTGCCAGCAGTTTCTCCGGGACAGAAGGGTACGAGCAGTACTTC.

This clone was observed once. The CDR3 is CASSIRRGSTDTQYF. CDR3 bases: TGTGCCAGTAGTATTAGGCGGGGGAGCACAGATACGCAGTATTTT. The chain recombines TRBV19 with TRBJ2-3; 7 nucleotides match TRBD2. Germline V lookup: CDR1 LNHDA, CDR2 SQIVND (reference sequence). J lost 0 bases, V lost 3 bases, and 3 bases had no gene match. The CDR3 runs 15 residues.